This TCR beta chain was documented in a study of blood T cell repertoires in COVID-19. The data were produced by immunoSEQ multiplex PCR, yet TCRdb's version contains in-frame clones alone and is incomplete. The table records roughly 63,000 clones, roughly 68% of them present only once. This clonotype originated in a woman of 80 years or more with acute or convalescent COVID-19. What was sequenced was peripheral blood.

The chain's CDR3 is CATSFVASGRGNEQFF. CDR3 nucleotides: TGTGCCACCAGCTTCGTTGCAAGCGGGAGAGGGAATGAGCAGTTCTTC. V is TRBV15 and J is TRBJ2-1; 8 nucleotides align to TRBD2. The CDR3 extends over 16 amino acids. The germline V gene encodes CDR1 LNHNV and CDR2 YYDKDF (reference sequence). J lost 7 bases, V lost 5 bases, and 13 bases had no gene match.